A selection of T cell receptor beta chains follows, all from one sample in a study of blood T cell repertoires in COVID-19. Sequenced by immunoSEQ multiplex PCR; TCRdb stores in-frame clones only, minus some. Of under 200,000 clones listed, 85% are singletons. The sample taken for sequencing was peripheral blood. Receptors originate from a woman of 80 years or more with acute or convalescent COVID-19. Each CDR3 is given with its conserved first and last residue. A D gene is named only where the DNA matches it firmly. Only part of the rows carry a size: once, few, many, or a class if the clone is expanded.

d_call j_call cdr3_length clone_size v_call cdr3_aa cdr3_nt
- TRBJ1-3 16 once TRBV5-1 CASSYTTPGAGNTIYF TGCGCCAGCAGCTATACCACTCCGGGGGCTGGAAACACCATATATTTT
TRBD1 TRBJ1-5 15 - TRBV7-2 CASSPDRGSNQPQHF TGTGCCAGCAGCCCGGACAGGGGAAGCAATCAGCCCCAGCATTTT
TRBD2 TRBJ2-3 15 - TRBV11-2 CASSPPRALAGVGYF TGTGCCAGCAGCCCTCCACGGGCACTAGCGGGAGTTGGGTATTTT
- TRBJ1-3 17 - TRBV7-3 CASSLIGGPSSGNTIYF TGTGCCAGCAGCTTAATCGGGGGGCCGAGCTCTGGAAACACCATATATTTT
TRBD1 TRBJ2-7 14 - TRBV18 CASSPNRGPYEQYF TGTGCCAGCTCACCGAACAGGGGGCCGTACGAGCAGTACTTC
TRBD2 TRBJ2-7 15 - TRBV6-5 CASTDRTSGTHEQYF TGTGCCAGCACCGACCGGACTAGCGGGACCCACGAGCAGTACTTC
- TRBJ2-7 14 - TRBV5-1 CASSAATGTREQYF TGCGCCAGCAGCGCTGCGACAGGGACTCGCGAGCAGTACTTC
TRBD2 TRBJ2-7 15 - TRBV2 CASSHPGLAGYEQYF TGTGCCAGCAGTCACCCGGGACTAGCGGGATACGAGCAGTACTTC
TRBD1 TRBJ1-6 18 - TRBV5-1 CASSFSAQGAPSNSPLHF TGCGCCAGCAGCTTTTCGGCTCAGGGGGCGCCGTCCAATTCACCCCTCCACTTT
TRBD1 TRBJ1-4 15 - TRBV29-1 CSVVVWGQGGEKLFF TGCAGCGTTGTTGTTTGGGGACAGGGTGGGGAAAAACTGTTTTTT
- TRBJ1-1 14 - TRBV9 CASSVELLNTEAFF TGTGCCAGCAGCGTAGAACTGTTGAACACTGAAGCTTTCTTT
- TRBJ2-5 13 - TRBV30 CAWSVLGGRAQYF TGTGCCTGGAGTGTACTTGGAGGACGGGCCCAGTACTTC
- TRBJ1-6 17 once TRBV6-1 CASSEEPESSYNSPLHF TGTGCCAGCAGTGAGGAGCCGGAGAGCTCCTATAATTCACCCCTCCACTTT
TRBD2 TRBJ2-7 15 - TRBV7-2 CASSSSSGRVNEQYF TGTGCCAGCAGCTCATCTAGCGGGAGAGTCAACGAGCAGTACTTC
- TRBJ1-5 13 - TRBV14 CASSVSGNQPQHF TGTGCCAGCAGCGTCAGTGGCAATCAGCCCCAGCATTTT
- TRBJ1-5 13 - TRBV28 CASEAYSNQPQHF TGTGCCAGCGAAGCATATAGCAATCAGCCCCAGCATTTT
TRBD1 TRBJ1-1 15 - TRBV18 CASSLGTGFRTEAFF TGTGCCAGCTCACTTGGGACAGGGTTCCGCACTGAAGCTTTCTTT
- TRBJ2-7 13 - TRBV11-3 CASSSGETYEQYF TGTGCCAGCAGCTCGGGGGAGACCTACGAGCAGTACTTC
TRBD1 TRBJ1-5 16 few TRBV16 CASSQILLSQGIAQHF TGTGCCAGCAGCCAAATTCTACTATCACAGGGGATCGCCCAGCATTTT
TRBD2 TRBJ2-7 15 - TRBV7-9 CASSFWAGEGYEQYF TGTGCCAGCAGCTTCTGGGCGGGAGAGGGTTACGAGCAGTACTTC
- TRBJ1-1 14 - TRBV27 CASSLGGSTTEAFF TGTGCCAGCAGTTTAGGGGGGTCGACCACTGAAGCTTTCTTT
- TRBJ1-1 15 - TRBV18 CASSALSGEGTEAFF TGTGCCAGCTCCGCACTGTCGGGGGAGGGCACTGAAGCTTTCTTT
TRBD1 TRBJ2-6 17 - TRBV9 CASSTRDRGAGANVLTF TGTGCCAGCAGCACACGGGACAGGGGAGCTGGGGCCAACGTCCTGACTTTC